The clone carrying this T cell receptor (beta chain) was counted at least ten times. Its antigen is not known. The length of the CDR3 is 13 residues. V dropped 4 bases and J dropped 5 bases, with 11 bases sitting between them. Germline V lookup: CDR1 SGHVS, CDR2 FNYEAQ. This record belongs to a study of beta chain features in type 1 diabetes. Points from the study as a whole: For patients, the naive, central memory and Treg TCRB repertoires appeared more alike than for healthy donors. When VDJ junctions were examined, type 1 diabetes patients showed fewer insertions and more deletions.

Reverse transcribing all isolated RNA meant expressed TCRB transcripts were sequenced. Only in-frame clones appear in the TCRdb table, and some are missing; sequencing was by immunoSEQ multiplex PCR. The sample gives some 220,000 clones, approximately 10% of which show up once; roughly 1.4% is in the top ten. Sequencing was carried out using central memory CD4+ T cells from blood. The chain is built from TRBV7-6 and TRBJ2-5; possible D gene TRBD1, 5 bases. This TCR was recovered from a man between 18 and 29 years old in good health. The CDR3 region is CASSSAAGETQYF. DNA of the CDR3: TGTGCCAGCAGCTCTGCGGCAGGGGAGACCCAGTACTTC. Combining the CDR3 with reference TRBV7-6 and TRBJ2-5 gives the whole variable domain GAGVSQSPRYKVTKRGQDVALRCDPISGHVSLYWYRQALGQGPEFLTYFNYEAQQDKSGLPNDRFSAERPEGSISTLTIQRTEQRDSAMYRCASSSAAGETQYFGPGTRLLVL.